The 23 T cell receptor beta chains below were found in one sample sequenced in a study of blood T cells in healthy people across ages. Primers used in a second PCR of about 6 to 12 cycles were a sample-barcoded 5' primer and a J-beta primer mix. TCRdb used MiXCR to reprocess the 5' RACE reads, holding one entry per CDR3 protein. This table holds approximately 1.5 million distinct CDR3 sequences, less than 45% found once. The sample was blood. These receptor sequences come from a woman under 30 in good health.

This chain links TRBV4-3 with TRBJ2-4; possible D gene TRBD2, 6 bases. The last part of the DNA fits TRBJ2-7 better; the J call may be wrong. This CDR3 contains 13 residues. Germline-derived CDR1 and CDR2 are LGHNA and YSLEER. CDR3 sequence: CASSQGLDNEQYF. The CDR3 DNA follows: TGCGCCAGCAGCCAAGGACTAGACAACGAGCAGTACTTC.

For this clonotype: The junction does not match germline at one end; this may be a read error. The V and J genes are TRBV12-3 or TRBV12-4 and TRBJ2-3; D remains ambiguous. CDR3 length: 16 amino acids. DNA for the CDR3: TGTGCCAGCAGTTTACTAGGCGGCAGTAGAACAGATGTGCAGTATTTC. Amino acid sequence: CASSLLGGSRTDVQYF.

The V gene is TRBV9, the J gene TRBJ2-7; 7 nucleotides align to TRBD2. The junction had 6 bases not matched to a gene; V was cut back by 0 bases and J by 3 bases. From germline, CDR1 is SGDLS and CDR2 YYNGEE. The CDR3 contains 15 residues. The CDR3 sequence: CASSVEGRGGYEQYF. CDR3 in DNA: TGTGCCAGCAGCGTAGAAGGGAGGGGTGGCTACGAGCAGTACTTC.

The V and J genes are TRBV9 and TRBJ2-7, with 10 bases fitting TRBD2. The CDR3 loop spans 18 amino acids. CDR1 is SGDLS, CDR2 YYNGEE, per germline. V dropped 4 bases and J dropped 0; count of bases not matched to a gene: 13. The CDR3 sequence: CASSPGGLANPPSYEQYF. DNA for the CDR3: TGTGCCAGCAGCCCGGGGGGACTAGCGAATCCGCCCTCCTACGAGCAGTACTTC. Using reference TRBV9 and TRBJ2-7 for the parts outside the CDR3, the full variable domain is DSGVTQTPKHLITATGQRVTLRCSPRSGDLSVYWYQQSLDQGLQFLIQYYNGEERAKGNILERFSAQQFPDLHSELNLSSLELGDSALYFCASSPGGLANPPSYEQYFGPGTRLTVT.

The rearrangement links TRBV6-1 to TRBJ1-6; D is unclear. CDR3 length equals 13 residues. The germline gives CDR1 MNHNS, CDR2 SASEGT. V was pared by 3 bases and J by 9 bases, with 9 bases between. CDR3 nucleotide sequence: TGTGCCAGCAGTGACGAGGGCACTTCACCCCTCCACTTT. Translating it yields CASSDEGTSPLHF.

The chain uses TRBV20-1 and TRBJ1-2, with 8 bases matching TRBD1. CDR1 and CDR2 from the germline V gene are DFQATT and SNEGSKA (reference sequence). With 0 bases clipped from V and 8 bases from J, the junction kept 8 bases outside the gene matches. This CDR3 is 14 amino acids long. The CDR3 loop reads CSARDLDRGGGYTF. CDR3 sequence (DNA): TGCAGTGCTAGAGATCTTGACAGGGGAGGCGGCTACACCTTC.

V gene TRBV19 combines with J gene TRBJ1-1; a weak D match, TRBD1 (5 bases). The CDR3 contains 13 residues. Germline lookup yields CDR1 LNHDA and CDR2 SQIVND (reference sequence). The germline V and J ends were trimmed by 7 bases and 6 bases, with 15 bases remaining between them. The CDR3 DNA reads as TGTGCCAGTACCGCACGGGGGTTCCCTGAAGCTTTCTTT. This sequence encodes CASTARGFPEAFF.

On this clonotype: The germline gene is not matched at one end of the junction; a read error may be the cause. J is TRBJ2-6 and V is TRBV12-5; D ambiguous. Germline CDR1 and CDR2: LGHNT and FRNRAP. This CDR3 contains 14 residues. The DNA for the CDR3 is TGTGCTAGTGACCGTGGCTCTGGGACCAACGTCCTGACTTTC. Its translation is CASDRGSGTNVLTF.

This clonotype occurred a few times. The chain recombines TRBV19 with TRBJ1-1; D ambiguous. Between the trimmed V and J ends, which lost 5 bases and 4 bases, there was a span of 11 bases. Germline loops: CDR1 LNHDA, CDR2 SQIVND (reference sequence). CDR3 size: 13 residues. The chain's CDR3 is CASSGRGITEAFF. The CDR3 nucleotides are TGTGCCAGTAGTGGGAGAGGTATCACTGAAGCTTTCTTT.

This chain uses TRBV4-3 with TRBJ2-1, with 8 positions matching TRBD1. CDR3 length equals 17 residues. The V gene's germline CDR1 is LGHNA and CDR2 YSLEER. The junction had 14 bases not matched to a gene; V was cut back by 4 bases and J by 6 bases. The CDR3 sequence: CASSPDPGTGAINEQFF. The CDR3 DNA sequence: TGCGCCAGCAGCCCAGACCCCGGGACAGGTGCCATCAATGAGCAGTTCTTC.

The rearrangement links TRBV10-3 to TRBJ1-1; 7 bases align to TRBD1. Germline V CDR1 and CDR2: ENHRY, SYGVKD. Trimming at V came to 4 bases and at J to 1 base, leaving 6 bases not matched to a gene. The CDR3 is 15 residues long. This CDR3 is CAISGRDSPNTEAFF. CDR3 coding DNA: TGTGCCATCAGTGGACGGGACAGCCCGAACACTGAAGCTTTCTTT.

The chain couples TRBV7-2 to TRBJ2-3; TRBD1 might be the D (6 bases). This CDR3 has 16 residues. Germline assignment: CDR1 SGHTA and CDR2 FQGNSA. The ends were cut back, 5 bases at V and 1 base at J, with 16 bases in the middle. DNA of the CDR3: TGTGCCAGCAGCGTAGTGGGGTCAGGGGGCACAGATACGCAGTATTTT. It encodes CASSVVGSGGTDTQYF.

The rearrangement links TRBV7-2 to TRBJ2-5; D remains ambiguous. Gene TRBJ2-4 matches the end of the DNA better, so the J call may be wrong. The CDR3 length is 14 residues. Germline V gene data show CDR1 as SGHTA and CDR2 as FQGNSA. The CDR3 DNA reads TGTGCCAGCAGCCCCGTTTGGAGTGGTAACATTCAGTACTTC. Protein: CASSPVWSGNIQYF.

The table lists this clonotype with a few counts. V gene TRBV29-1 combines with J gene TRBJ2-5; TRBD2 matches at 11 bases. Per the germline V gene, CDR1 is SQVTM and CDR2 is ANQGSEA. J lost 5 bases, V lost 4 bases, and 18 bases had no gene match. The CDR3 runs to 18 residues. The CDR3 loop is CSVGYGRSGRVLEETQYF. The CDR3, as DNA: TGCAGCGTTGGCTATGGTCGTAGCGGGAGGGTATTGGAGGAGACCCAGTACTTC.

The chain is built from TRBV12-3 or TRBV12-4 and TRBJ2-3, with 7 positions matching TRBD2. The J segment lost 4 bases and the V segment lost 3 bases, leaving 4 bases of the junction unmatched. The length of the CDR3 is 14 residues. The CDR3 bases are TGTGCCAGCAGTTTGGTTAGCGGGCCAGATACGCAGTATTTT. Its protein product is CASSLVSGPDTQYF.

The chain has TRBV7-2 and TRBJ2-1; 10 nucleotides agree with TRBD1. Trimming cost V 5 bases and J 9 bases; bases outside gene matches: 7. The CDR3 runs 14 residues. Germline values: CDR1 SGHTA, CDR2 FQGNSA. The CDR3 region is CASSADRGRGEQFF. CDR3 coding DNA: TGTGCCAGCAGCGCCGACAGGGGGCGAGGTGAGCAGTTCTTC.

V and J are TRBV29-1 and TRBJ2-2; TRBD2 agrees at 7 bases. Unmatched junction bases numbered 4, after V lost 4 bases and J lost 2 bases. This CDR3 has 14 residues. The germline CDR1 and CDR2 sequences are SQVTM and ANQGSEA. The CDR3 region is CSVGGRVNTGELFF. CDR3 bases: TGCAGCGTTGGAGGGAGGGTTAACACCGGGGAGCTGTTTTTT.

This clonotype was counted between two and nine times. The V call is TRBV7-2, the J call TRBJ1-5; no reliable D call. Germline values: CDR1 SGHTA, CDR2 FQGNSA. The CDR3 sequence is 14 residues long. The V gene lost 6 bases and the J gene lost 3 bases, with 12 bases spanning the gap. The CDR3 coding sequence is TGTGCCAGCAGTAAAAAAAAGAACAATCAGCCCCAGCATTTT. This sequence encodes CASSKKKNNQPQHF.

This CDR3 reads CASSLGLSNTGELFF. CDR3 nucleotide sequence: TGTGCCAGCAGCCTCGGTCTAAGTAACACCGGGGAGCTGTTTTTT. The rearrangement links TRBV7-2 to TRBJ2-2, with unresolved D. Germline-derived CDR1 and CDR2 are SGHTA and FQGNSA. This CDR3 is 15 amino acids long. Deletions cut 5 bases from V and 2 bases from J, with 12 bases between.

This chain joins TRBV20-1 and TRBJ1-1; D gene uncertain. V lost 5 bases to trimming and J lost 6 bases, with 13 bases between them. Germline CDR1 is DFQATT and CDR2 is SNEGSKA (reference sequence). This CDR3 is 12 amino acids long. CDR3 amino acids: CSAFGGRPEAFF. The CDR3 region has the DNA TGCAGTGCTTTTGGAGGGAGGCCTGAAGCTTTCTTT.

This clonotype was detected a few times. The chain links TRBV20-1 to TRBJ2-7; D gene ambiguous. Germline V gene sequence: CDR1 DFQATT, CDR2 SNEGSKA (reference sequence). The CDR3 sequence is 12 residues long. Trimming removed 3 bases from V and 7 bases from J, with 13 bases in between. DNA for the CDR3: TGCAGTGCTAGCTTGGCGCTAGGGGAGCAGTACTTC. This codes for CSASLALGEQYF.

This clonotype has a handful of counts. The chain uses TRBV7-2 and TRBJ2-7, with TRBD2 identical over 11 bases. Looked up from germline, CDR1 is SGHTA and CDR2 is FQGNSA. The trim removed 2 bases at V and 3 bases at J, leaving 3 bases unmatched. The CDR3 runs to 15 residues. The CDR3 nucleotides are TGTGCCAGCAGCTTACGGACTAGCGGGTACTACGAGCAGTACTTC. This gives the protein CASSLRTSGYYEQYF.

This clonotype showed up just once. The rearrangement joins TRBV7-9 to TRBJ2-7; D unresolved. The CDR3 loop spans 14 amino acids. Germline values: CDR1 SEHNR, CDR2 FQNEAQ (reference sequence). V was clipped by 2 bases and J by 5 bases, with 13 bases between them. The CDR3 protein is CASSLMVRQNEQYF. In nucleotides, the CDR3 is TGTGCCAGCAGCTTAATGGTTCGTCAGAACGAGCAGTACTTC.